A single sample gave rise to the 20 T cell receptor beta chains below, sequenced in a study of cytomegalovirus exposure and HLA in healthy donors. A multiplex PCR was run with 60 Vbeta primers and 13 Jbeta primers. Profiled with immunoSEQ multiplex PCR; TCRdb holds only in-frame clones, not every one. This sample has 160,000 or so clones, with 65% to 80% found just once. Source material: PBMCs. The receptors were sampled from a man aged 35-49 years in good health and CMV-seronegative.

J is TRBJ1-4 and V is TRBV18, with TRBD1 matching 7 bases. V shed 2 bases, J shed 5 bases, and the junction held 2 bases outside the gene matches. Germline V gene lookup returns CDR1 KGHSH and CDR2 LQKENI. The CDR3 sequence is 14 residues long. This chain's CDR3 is CASSPGTVNEKLFF. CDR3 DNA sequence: TGTGCCAGCTCACCAGGGACAGTAAATGAAAAACTGTTTTTT.

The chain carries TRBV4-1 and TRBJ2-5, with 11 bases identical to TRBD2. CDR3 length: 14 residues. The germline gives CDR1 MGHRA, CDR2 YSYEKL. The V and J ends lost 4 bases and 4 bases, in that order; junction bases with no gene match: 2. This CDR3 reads CASSLGLAAETQYF. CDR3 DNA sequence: TGCGCCAGCAGCCTGGGACTAGCGGCAGAGACCCAGTACTTC.

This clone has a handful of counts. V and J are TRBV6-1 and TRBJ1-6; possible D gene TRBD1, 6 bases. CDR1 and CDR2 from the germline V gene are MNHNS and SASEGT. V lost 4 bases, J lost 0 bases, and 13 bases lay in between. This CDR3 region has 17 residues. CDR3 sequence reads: CASSGNRASSYNSPLHF. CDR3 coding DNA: TGTGCCAGCAGTGGAAACAGGGCAAGCTCCTATAATTCACCCCTCCACTTT.

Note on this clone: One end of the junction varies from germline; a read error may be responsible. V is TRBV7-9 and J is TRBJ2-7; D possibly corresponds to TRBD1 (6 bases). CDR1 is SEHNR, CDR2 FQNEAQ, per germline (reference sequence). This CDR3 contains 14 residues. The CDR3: CSSSRTEYRYEQYF. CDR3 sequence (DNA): TGTTCCAGCAGCAGGACAGAATACCGCTACGAGCAGTACTTC.

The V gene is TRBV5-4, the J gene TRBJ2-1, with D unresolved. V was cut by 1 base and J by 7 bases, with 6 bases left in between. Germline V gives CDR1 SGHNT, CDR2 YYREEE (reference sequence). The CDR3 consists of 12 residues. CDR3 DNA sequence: TGTGCCAGCAGCTTGCCCAGAAATGAGCAGTTCTTC. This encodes CASSLPRNEQFF.

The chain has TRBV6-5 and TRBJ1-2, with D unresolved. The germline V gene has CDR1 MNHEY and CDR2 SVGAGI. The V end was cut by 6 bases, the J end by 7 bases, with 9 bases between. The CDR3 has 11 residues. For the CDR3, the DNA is TGTGCCAGCAGACCGACACGTGGCTACACCTTC. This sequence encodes CASRPTRGYTF.

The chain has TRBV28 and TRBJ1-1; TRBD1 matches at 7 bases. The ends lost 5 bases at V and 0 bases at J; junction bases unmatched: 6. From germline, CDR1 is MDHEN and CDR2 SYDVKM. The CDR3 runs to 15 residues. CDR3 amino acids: CASSLGRGLNTEAFF. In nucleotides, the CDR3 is TGTGCCAGCAGTCTCGGGAGGGGGCTGAACACTGAAGCTTTCTTT.

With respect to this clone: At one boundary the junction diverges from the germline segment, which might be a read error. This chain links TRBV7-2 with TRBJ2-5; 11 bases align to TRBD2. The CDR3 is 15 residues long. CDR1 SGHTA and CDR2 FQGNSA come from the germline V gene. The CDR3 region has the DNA TGTGCCGGCAGCTATCCGGGACTAGCGGAAGAGACCCAGTACTTC. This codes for CAGSYPGLAEETQYF.

This chain's CDR3 is CASSFSPTGDYEQYF. The CDR3, as DNA: TGCGCCAGCAGCTTCAGCCCGACAGGGGATTACGAGCAGTACTTC. The J gene is TRBJ2-7, the V gene TRBV4-3; the match to TRBD1 covers 8 bases. Germline V lookup: CDR1 LGHNA, CDR2 YSLEER. Trimming cost V 5 bases and J 4 bases; bases outside gene matches: 10. The length of the CDR3 is 15 residues.

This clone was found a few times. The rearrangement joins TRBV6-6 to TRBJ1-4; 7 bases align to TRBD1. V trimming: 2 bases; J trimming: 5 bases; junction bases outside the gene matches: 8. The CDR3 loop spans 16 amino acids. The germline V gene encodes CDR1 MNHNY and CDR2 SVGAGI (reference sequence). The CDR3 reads CASSYANRGGNEKLFF. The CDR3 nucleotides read TGTGCCAGCAGTTACGCAAACAGGGGAGGAAATGAAAAACTGTTTTTT.

CDR3 DNA: TGCAGTGCCCCAGGGTACAATGAGCAGTTCTTC. Amino acids: CSAPGYNEQFF. The chain couples TRBV20-1 to TRBJ2-1, with TRBD1 as a possible D gene (5 bases). V was pared by 6 bases and J by 4 bases, with 7 bases between. CDR1 and CDR2 (germline): DFQATT, SNEGSKA (reference sequence). CDR3 length: 11 residues.

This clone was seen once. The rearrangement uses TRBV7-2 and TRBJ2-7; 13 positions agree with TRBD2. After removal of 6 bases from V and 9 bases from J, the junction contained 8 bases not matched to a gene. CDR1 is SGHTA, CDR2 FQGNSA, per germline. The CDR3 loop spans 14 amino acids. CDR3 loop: CASSRLAGGRAQYF. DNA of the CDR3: TGTGCCAGCAGTCGACTAGCGGGAGGAAGGGCGCAGTACTTC. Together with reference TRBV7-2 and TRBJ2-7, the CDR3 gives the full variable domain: GAGVSQSPSNKVTEKGKDVELRCDPISGHTALYWYRQSLGQGLEFLIYFQGNSAPDKSGLPSDRFSAERTGGSVSTLTIQRTQQEDSAVYLCASSRLAGGRAQYFGPGTRLTVT.

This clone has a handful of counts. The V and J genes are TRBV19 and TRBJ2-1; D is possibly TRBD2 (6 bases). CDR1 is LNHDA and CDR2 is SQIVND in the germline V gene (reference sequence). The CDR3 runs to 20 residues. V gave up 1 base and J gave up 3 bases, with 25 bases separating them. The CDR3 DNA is TGTGCCAGTAGTATAGGGGCAAGCGCTCTCGGGAGCGGAGGCTACAATGAGCAGTTCTTC. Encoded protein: CASSIGASALGSGGYNEQFF.

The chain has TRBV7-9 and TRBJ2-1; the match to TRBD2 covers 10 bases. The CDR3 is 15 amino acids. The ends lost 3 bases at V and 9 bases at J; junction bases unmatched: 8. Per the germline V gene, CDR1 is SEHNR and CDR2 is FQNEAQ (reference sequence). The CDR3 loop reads CASSFASGRTGEQFF. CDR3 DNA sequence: TGTGCCAGCAGCTTTGCTAGCGGGAGAACGGGTGAGCAGTTCTTC.

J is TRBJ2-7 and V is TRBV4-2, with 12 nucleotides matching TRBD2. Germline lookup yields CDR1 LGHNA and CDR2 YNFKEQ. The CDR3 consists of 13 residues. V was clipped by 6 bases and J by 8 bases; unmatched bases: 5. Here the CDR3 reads CASRPRTSGKQYF. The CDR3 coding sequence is TGTGCCAGCAGACCACGGACTAGCGGGAAGCAGTACTTC.

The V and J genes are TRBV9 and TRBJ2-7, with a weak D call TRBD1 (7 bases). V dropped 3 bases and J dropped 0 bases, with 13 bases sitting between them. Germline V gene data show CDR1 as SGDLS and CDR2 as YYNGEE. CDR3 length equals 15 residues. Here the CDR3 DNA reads TGTGCCAGCAGCGGCGGGACAGCTCACTCCTACGAGCAGTACTTC. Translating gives CASSGGTAHSYEQYF.

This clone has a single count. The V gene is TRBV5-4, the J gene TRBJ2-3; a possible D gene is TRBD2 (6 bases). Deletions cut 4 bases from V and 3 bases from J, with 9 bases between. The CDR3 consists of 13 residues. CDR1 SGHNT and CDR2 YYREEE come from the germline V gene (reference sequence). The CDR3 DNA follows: TGTGCCAGCAGCCCCCGGGAGACAGATACGCAGTATTTT. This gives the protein CASSPRETDTQYF.

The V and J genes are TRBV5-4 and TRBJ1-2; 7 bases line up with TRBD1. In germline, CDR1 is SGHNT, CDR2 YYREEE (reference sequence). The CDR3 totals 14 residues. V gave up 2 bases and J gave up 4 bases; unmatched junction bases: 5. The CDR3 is CASSFVGQVYGYTF. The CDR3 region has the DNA TGTGCCAGCAGCTTCGTAGGACAGGTCTATGGCTACACCTTC.

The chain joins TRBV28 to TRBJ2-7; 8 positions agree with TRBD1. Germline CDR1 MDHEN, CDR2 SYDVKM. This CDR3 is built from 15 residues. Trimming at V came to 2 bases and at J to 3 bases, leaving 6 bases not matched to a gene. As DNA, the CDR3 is TGTGCCAGCAGTTTAACGCCCACAGGGGGCTACGAGCAGTACTTC. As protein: CASSLTPTGGYEQYF.

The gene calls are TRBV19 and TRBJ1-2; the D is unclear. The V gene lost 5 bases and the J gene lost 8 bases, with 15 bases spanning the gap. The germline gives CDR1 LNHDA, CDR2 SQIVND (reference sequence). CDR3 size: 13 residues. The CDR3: CASSENGETGYTF. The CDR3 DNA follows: TGTGCCAGTAGTGAAAACGGGGAGACCGGCTACACCTTC.